This T cell receptor beta chain appears in the sequencing data of a study of cytomegalovirus exposure and HLA in healthy donors. Study findings and constraints: Immune exposure information available was restricted to CMV serostatus. TCR beta V- and J-gene trimming was later associated with a missense DCLRE1C variant.

About this clone: The target antigen is unknown.

Primers for the PCR totalled 60 Vbeta and 13 Jbeta. Here immunoSEQ multiplex PCR was the method, and the copy in TCRdb shows in-frame clones only, minus some. This sample has approximately 140,000 clones, with just over 70% found just once. The V gene lost 0 bases and the J gene lost 0 bases, with 12 bases spanning the gap. CDR1 is SGHDT and CDR2 is YYEEEE in the germline V gene. The CDR3 is 16 amino acids. The TCR comes from a woman in her sixties in good health and CMV-seropositive. V gene TRBV5-6 combines with J gene TRBJ1-1, with TRBD1 as a possible D gene (5 bases). Sequencing was carried out using PBMCs. CDR3 nucleotide sequence: TGTGCCAGCAGCTTGGCCCCAACAGGCTTGAACACTGAAGCTTTCTTT. Protein sequence: CASSLAPTGLNTEAFF.